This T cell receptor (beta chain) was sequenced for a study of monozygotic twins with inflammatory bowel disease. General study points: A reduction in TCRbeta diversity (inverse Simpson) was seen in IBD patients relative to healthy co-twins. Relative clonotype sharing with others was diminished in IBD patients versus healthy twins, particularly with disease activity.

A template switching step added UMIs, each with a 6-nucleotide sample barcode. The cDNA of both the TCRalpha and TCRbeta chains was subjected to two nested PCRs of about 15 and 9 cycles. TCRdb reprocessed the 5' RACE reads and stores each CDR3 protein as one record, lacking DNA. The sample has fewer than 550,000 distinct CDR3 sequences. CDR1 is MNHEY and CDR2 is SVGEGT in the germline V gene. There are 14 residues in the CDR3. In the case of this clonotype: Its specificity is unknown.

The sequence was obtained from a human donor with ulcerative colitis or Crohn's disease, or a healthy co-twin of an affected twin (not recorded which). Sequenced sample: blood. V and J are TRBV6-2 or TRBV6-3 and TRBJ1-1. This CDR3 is CASSSMGSNTEAFF.